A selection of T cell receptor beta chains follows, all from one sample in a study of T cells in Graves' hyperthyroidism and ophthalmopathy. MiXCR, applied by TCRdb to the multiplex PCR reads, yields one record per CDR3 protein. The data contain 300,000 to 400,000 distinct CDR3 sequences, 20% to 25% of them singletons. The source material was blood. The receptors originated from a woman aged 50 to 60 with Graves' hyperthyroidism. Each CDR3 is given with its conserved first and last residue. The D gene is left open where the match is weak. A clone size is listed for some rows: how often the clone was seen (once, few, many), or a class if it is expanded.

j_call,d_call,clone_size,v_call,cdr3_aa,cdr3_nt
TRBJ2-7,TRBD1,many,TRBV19,CASTTGTGDFSSYEQYF,TGTGCCAGTACCACCGGGACAGGGGACTTTAGCTCCTACGAGCAGTACTTC
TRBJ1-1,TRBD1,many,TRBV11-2,CASSLDRRGPAAFF,TGTGCCAGCAGCTTAGATCGAAGGGGGCCTGCAGCTTTCTTT
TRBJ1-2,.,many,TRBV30,CAWSVGRTNYGYTF,TGTGCCTGGAGTGTAGGACGGACGAACTATGGCTACACCTTC
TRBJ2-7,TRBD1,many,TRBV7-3,CASSPQGSLLNEQYF,TGTGCCAGCAGCCCACAGGGGAGTTTGCTCAACGAGCAGTACTTC
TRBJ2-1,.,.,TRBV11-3,CASSLGLRRGYNEQFF,TGTGCCAGCAGCTTAGGACTGCGCCGAGGGTACAATGAGCAGTTCTTC
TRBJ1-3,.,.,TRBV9,CASSVAGSGSGNTIYF,TGTGCCAGCAGCGTAGCTGGCTCCGGCTCTGGAAACACCATATATTTT
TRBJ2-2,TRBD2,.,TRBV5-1,CASSPALQGLAGGTGELFF,TGCGCCAGCAGCCCCGCCCTACAGGGACTAGCGGGAGGTACCGGGGAGCTGTTTTTT
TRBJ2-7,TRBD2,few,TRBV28,CASRSPGRTYEQYF,TGTGCCAGCAGGTCCCCCGGGAGGACCTACGAGCAGTACTTC
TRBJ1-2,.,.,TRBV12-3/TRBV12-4,CASTRGRLYGYTF,TGTGCCAGCACCCGGGGCAGGCTCTATGGCTACACCTTC
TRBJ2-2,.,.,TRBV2,CASSESPTGRAGELFF,TGTGCCAGCAGTGAGAGTCCGACAGGCCGAGCCGGGGAGCTGTTTTTT
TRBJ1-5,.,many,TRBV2,CASSVGGKWPQHF,TGTGCCAGCAGTGTTGGAGGGAAGTGGCCCCAGCATTTT
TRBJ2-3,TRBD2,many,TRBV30,CAWSVLAGPTDTQYF,TGTGCCTGGAGTGTGCTAGCGGGACCCACAGATACGCAGTATTTT
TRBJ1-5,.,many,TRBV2,CASSEGHSNQPQHF,TGTGCCAGCAGTGAAGGTCATAGCAATCAGCCCCAGCATTTT
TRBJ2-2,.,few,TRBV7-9,CASSLFSRGGTGELFF,TGTGCCAGCAGCTTATTTTCCAGGGGTGGAACCGGGGAGCTGTTTTTT
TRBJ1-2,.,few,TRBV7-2,CASSHSRIYGYTF,TGTGCCAGCAGCCACAGCCGGATCTATGGCTACACCTTC
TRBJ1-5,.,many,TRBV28,CASSSRSPLGGNQPQHF,TGTGCCAGCAGTTCGAGGAGCCCCCTCGGAGGCAATCAGCCCCAGCATTTT
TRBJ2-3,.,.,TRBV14,CASSQRGGIGTDTQYF,TGTGCCAGCAGCCAAAGAGGAGGGATTGGCACAGATACGCAGTATTTT
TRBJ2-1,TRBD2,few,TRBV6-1,CASSEGLAGPEEQFF,TGTGCCAGCAGTGAAGGGCTAGCGGGCCCGGAAGAGCAGTTCTTC
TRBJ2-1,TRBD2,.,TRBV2,CACSGTSFANEQFF,TGTGCCTGTTCAGGGACTAGTTTCGCCAATGAGCAGTTCTTC
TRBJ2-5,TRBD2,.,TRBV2,CASSAQRGAQGTQYF,TGTGCCAGCAGTGCCCAGCGGGGGGCCCAAGGGACCCAGTACTTC
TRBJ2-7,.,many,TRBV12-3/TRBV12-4,CASSLLSRRSYEQYF,TGTGCCAGCAGTTTATTATCGCGTCGCTCCTACGAGCAGTACTTC
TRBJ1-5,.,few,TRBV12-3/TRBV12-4,CASSFLAGCQPQHF,TGTGCCAGCAGTTTTCTAGCGGGCTGTCAGCCCCAGCATTTT
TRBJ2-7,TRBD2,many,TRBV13,CASSLRSGRVHEQYF,TGTGCCAGCAGCTTACGCAGCGGGAGGGTACACGAGCAGTACTTC
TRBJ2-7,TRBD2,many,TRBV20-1,CSARTSGRALSNREQYF,TGCAGTGCCAGGACTAGCGGGAGGGCCCTGTCTAATCGCGAGCAGTACTTC
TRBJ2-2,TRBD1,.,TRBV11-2,CASSSRRTGGDTGELFF,TGTGCCAGCAGCTCTAGGAGGACAGGGGGGGACACCGGGGAGCTGTTTTTT
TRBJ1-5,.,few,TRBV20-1,CSAAPEYQPQHF,TGCAGTGCTGCGCCGGAGTATCAGCCCCAGCATTTT
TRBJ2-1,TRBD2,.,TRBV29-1,CSAEAGAGGGEQFF,TGCAGCGCTGAAGCTGGAGCGGGAGGAGGTGAGCAGTTCTTC
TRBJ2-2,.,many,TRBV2,CASSVSRELFF,TGTGCCAGCAGTGTATCCCGGGAGCTGTTTTTT
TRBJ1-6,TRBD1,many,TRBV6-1,CASSLGQGALNSPLHF,TGTGCCAGCAGCTTGGGACAGGGAGCCCTTAATTCACCCCTCCACTTT
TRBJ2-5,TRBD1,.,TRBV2,CASSLPQGTQETQYF,TGTGCCAGCAGTTTACCACAGGGGACCCAAGAGACCCAGTACTTC
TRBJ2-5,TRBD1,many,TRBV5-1,CASSSSFWTGRQETQYF,TGCGCCAGCAGCTCTTCTTTCTGGACAGGCCGACAAGAGACCCAGTACTTC